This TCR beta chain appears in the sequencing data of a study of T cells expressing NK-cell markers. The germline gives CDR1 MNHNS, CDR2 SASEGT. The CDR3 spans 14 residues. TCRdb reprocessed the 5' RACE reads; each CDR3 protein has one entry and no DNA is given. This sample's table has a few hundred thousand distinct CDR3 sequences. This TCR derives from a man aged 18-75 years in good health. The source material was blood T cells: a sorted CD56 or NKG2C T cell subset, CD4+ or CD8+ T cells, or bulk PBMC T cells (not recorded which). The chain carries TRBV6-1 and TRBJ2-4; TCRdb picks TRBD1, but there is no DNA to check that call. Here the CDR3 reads CASSGGTAKNIQYF.